This record covers a single T cell receptor (beta chain). The data were taken from a study of control samples from healthy donors and cancer patients. The germline V gene has CDR1 LGHDT and CDR2 YNNKEL (reference sequence). The V and J ends lost 4 bases and 7 bases respectively, with 12 bases between them. The CDR3 sequence is 13 residues long. The method was immunoSEQ multiplex PCR; TCRdb's version includes in-frame clones alone and lacks a portion of them. In the table there are about 75,000 clones, 94% of which are singletons. The rearrangement uses TRBV3-1 (or the pseudogene TRBV3-2) and TRBJ2-3; D ambiguous. Material for sequencing was blood. This receptor was obtained from a woman aged 40 to 50 in good health. The CDR3 bases are TGTGCCAGCAGCCCGTTTAGTGGTTATACGCAGTATTTT. It codes for CASSPFSGYTQYF.